Below, 9 T cell receptor beta chains from the same sample are listed, as sequenced in a study of pediatric ulcerative colitis. Assay used: immunoSEQ multiplex PCR; TCRdb lists only in-frame clones, some missing. The table shows about 60,000 clones, with around 87% occurring only once. Sequencing input: blood. The receptors originated from a boy younger than 18 who was a control in a study of pediatric ulcerative colitis.

The rearrangement joins TRBV18 to TRBJ2-1; 9 bases are a match to TRBD1. There are 16 residues in the CDR3. Germline CDR1 KGHSH, CDR2 LQKENI. V trimming: 3 bases; J trimming: 2 bases; junction bases outside the gene matches: 5. The DNA of the CDR3 is TGTGCCAGCTCACCGCGGACAGGGGAAGCCTACAATGAGCAGTTCTTC. Translation: CASSPRTGEAYNEQFF.

The chain joins TRBV6-4 to TRBJ2-2; no clear D. Deletions cut 0 bases from V and 1 base from J, with 6 bases between. The germline gives CDR1 MRHNA, CDR2 SNTAGT. The CDR3 is made up of 15 amino acids. The CDR3 protein is CASSDSSENTGELFF. CDR3 coding DNA: TGTGCCAGCAGTGACTCGTCCGAGAACACCGGGGAGCTGTTTTTT.

V usage is TRBV5-1 and J usage is TRBJ1-1, with 7 positions matching TRBD1. V dropped 0 bases and J dropped 5; count of bases not matched to a gene: 16. CDR1 SGHRS and CDR2 YFSETQ come from the germline V gene. The CDR3 extends over 18 amino acids. CDR3 protein: CASSLVGGPPSRGTEAFF. CDR3 nucleotide sequence: TGCGCCAGCAGCTTGGTAGGGGGCCCTCCCTCGAGAGGGACTGAAGCTTTCTTT.

The chain has TRBV6-5 and TRBJ1-6; D is uncertain. V lost 5 bases to trimming and J lost 1 base, with 3 bases between them. The CDR3 consists of 13 residues. Germline CDR1 is MNHEY and CDR2 is SVGAGI. The CDR3, as DNA: TGTGCCAGCAGTGGTTCCTATAATTCACCCCTCCACTTT. Translating gives CASSGSYNSPLHF.

The rearrangement links TRBV7-9 to TRBJ2-3, with 10 bases matching TRBD2. V dropped 3 bases and J dropped 6; count of bases not matched to a gene: 9. Germline assignment: CDR1 SEHNR and CDR2 FQNEAQ (reference sequence). The CDR3 loop spans 16 amino acids. The CDR3 reads CASSFRTSGLGDTQYF. In DNA, the CDR3 is TGTGCCAGCAGCTTCCGGACTAGCGGCCTCGGCGATACGCAGTATTTT. The entire variable domain, with the rest obtained from reference TRBV7-9 and TRBJ2-3, is as follows: DTGVSQNPRHKITKRGQNVTFRCDPISEHNRLYWYRQTLGQGPEFLTYFQNEAQLEKSRLLSDRFSAERPKGSFSTLEIQRTEQGDSAMYLCASSFRTSGLGDTQYFGPGTRLTVL.

The gene calls are TRBV15 and TRBJ2-2; maybe TRBD2 (6 bases). CDR1 and CDR2 (germline): LNHNV, YYDKDF (reference sequence). V lost 0 bases to trimming and J lost 3 bases, with 20 bases between them. The CDR3 is 19 residues long. The CDR3 DNA sequence: TGTGCCACCAGCAGAGAGGGACGCCCAGGAAGGAGGGACACCGGGGAGCTGTTTTTT. Protein: CATSREGRPGRRDTGELFF.

The genes are TRBV18 and TRBJ2-2, with TRBD2 matching over 7 bases. The CDR3 extends over 17 amino acids. Germline trimming cut 0 bases from V and 1 base from J; bases unmatched to any gene: 5. In germline, CDR1 is KGHSH, CDR2 LQKENI. In DNA, the CDR3 is TGTGCCAGCTCACCACCGGAGGGAGGGAAGAACACCGGGGAGCTGTTTTTT. Its protein is CASSPPEGGKNTGELFF.

This rearrangement joins TRBV27 to TRBJ2-7, with 8 bases identical to TRBD1. After removal of 9 bases from V and 2 bases from J, the junction contained 6 bases not matched to a gene. Looked up from germline, CDR1 is MNHEY and CDR2 is SMNVEV (reference sequence). The CDR3 consists of 13 residues. CDR3 protein: CASRTGPTYEQYF. The CDR3 bases are TGTGCCAGTAGGACAGGGCCGACCTACGAGCAGTACTTC.

This chain connects TRBV27 to TRBJ2-1; D is unresolved. The ends were cut back, 2 bases at V and 0 bases at J, with 20 bases in the middle. This CDR3 has 19 amino acids. Germline V gene data show CDR1 as MNHEY and CDR2 as SMNVEV (reference sequence). For the CDR3, the DNA is TGTGCCAGCAGTTTAATCCGTCGCACTACCATTCTCTCCTACAATGAGCAGTTCTTC. This gives the protein CASSLIRRTTILSYNEQFF.